These 13 T cell receptor beta chains came from one sample sequenced in a study of blood T cell repertoires in COVID-19. Assay used: immunoSEQ multiplex PCR; TCRdb lists only in-frame clones, some missing. The table lists some 250,000 clones, roughly 84% of them singletons. The specimen sequenced was peripheral blood. The receptors were sampled from a woman under 30 with acute or convalescent COVID-19.

The rearrangement links TRBV7-3 to TRBJ2-2; 13 nucleotides line up with TRBD2. Germline CDR1 reads SGHTA; CDR2 reads FQGTGA. The ends lost 1 base at V and 4 bases at J; junction bases unmatched: 9. There are 19 residues in the CDR3. CDR3 in DNA: TGTGCCAGCAGCTTAATGGGACTAGCGGGGACCGGCGGCACCGGGGAGCTGTTTTTT. This translates into CASSLMGLAGTGGTGELFF.

This clone was counted only a few times. This chain uses TRBV28 with TRBJ2-6, with 7 bases that match TRBD1. There are 15 residues in the CDR3. Germline V gives CDR1 MDHEN, CDR2 SYDVKM. With V trimmed by 2 bases and J by 5 bases, 3 bases remained unmatched. DNA of the CDR3: TGTGCCAGCAGTTTAGGGGACAGTCGGGCCAACGTCCTGACTTTC. Amino acid sequence: CASSLGDSRANVLTF.

V is TRBV5-1 and J is TRBJ2-5; possibly TRBD2 for D (5 bases). This CDR3 region has 14 residues. Trimming removed 4 bases at V and 3 bases at J, with 13 bases between. Germline lookup yields CDR1 SGHRS and CDR2 YFSETQ. CDR3 in amino acids: CASSPRVLEETQYF. The CDR3 DNA reads TGCGCCAGCAGCCCGCGGGTCCTAGAAGAGACCCAGTACTTC. The variable domain in full, completed from reference TRBV5-1 and TRBJ2-5, reads KAGVTQTPRYLIKTRGQQVTLSCSPISGHRSVSWYQQTPGQGLQFLFEYFSETQRNKGNFPGRFSGRQFSNSRSEMNVSTLELGDSALYLCASSPRVLEETQYFGPGTRLLVL.

The chain is built from TRBV3-1 (or the pseudogene TRBV3-2) and TRBJ2-7; 10 nucleotides line up with TRBD1. Germline lookup yields CDR1 LGHDT and CDR2 YNNKEL (reference sequence). The CDR3 totals 15 residues. J was trimmed by 5 bases and V by 7 bases; bases with no gene match: 11. The CDR3 reads CASNTPPGQGNEQYF. Here the CDR3 DNA reads TGTGCCAGCAACACACCGCCGGGACAGGGGAACGAGCAGTACTTC.

This chain uses TRBV5-6 with TRBJ2-5; 10 bases agree with TRBD1. V lost 4 bases, J lost 5 bases, and 5 bases stayed unmatched. Germline lookup yields CDR1 SGHDT and CDR2 YYEEEE. CDR3 length equals 14 residues. The CDR3: CASSQGQGVETQYF. For the CDR3, the DNA is TGTGCCAGCAGCCAAGGACAGGGGGTTGAGACCCAGTACTTC.

The V gene is TRBV11-2, the J gene TRBJ2-1, with D maybe TRBD2 (6 bases). This CDR3 is 15 amino acids long. V shed 5 bases and J shed 6 bases, with 17 bases lying between them. Germline CDR1 is SGHAT and CDR2 is FQNNGV. CDR3 sequence reads: CASSAQGGKGNEQFF. In DNA, the CDR3 is TGTGCCAGCAGCGCCCAGGGCGGGAAGGGCAATGAGCAGTTCTTC.

The chain has TRBV19 and TRBJ2-1, with D possibly matching TRBD2 (5 bases). CDR1 and CDR2 (germline): LNHDA, SQIVND (reference sequence). The CDR3 loop spans 14 amino acids. V was trimmed by 5 bases and J by 7 bases, leaving 15 bases between them. CDR3: CASSFLGVWNEQFF. For the CDR3, the DNA is TGTGCCAGTAGTTTTTTGGGAGTATGGAATGAGCAGTTCTTC.

The J gene is TRBJ2-3, the V gene TRBV6-4; D uncertain. CDR1 MRHNA and CDR2 SNTAGT come from the germline V gene. The CDR3 totals 12 residues. V lost 3 bases to trimming and J lost 5 bases, with 6 bases between them. This CDR3 reads CASSDGRDTQYF. For the CDR3, the DNA is TGTGCCAGCAGTGATGGCCGAGATACGCAGTATTTT.

The chain employs TRBV30 and TRBJ1-2, with 10 nucleotides matching TRBD1. J gave up 6 bases and V 0 bases, and 13 bases lay outside the gene matches. Germline CDR1 is GTSNPN and CDR2 is SVGIG (reference sequence). CDR3 size: 17 residues. CDR3 protein: CAWSVGTGAQVVHGYTF. The DNA for the CDR3 is TGTGCCTGGAGTGTCGGGACAGGGGCGCAGGTCGTCCATGGCTACACCTTC.

The chain is built from TRBV29-1 and TRBJ2-1, with 10 bases fitting TRBD1. Germline CDR1 and CDR2: SQVTM and ANQGSEA. The CDR3 covers 13 residues. Unmatched junction bases numbered 7, after V lost 7 bases and J lost 7 bases. This CDR3 reads CSGGTGVENEQFF. The CDR3 coding sequence is TGCAGCGGGGGGACAGGGGTAGAAAATGAGCAGTTCTTC.

In the case of this clone: One end of the junction fails to match germline, which may point to a read error. Other nucleotide sequences in the sample specify the same CDR3. This chain uses TRBV29-1 with TRBJ1-2, with 7 bases lining up with TRBD1. In germline, CDR1 is SQVTM, CDR2 ANQGSEA. The CDR3 sequence is 12 residues long. As DNA, the CDR3 is TGCAGCGTCGAAGAGGGGGCTTATGGCTACACCTTC. Its translation is CSVEEGAYGYTF.

This clone has only a few counts. This chain uses TRBV18 with TRBJ1-1; D is ambiguous. With 3 bases removed from V and 2 bases from J, the gap between germline ends came to 7 bases. This CDR3 has 13 amino acids. The germline V gene has CDR1 KGHSH and CDR2 LQKENI. DNA for the CDR3: TGTGCCAGCTCACCGGCCCCTAACACTGAAGCTTTCTTT. It translates to CASSPAPNTEAFF.

The gene calls are TRBV28 and TRBJ2-7; 8 bases are a match to TRBD1. The CDR3 is 17 amino acids. After removal of 3 bases from V and 5 bases from J, the junction contained 15 bases not matched to a gene. Germline V CDR1 and CDR2: MDHEN, SYDVKM. This CDR3 reads CASSLLLERTGKDEQYF. CDR3 sequence (DNA): TGTGCCAGCAGTTTGTTGCTCGAACGGACAGGGAAGGACGAGCAGTACTTC. The full variable domain, with the rest looked up from reference TRBV28 and TRBJ2-7, is DVKVTQSSRYLVKRTGEKVFLECVQDMDHENMFWYRQDPGLGLRLIYFSYDVKMKEKGDIPEGYSVSREKKERFSLILESASTNQTSMYLCASSLLLERTGKDEQYFGPGTRLTVT.